A selection of T cell receptor beta chains follows, all from one sample in a study of blood T cells in healthy people across ages. TCRdb itself ran the 5' RACE reads through MiXCR, one entry per CDR3 protein. The sample has roughly 1.5 million distinct CDR3 sequences, around 40% seen once. Specimen: blood. All receptors come from a woman aged 18-29 years in good health. Each CDR3 is given with its conserved first and last residue. The order of the fields is J gene, D gene, clone size, V gene, CDR3 protein, CDR3 DNA. A D gene is named only where the DNA matches it firmly. Where a row states a size, it is once, few, many or the class of an expanded clone; other rows omit it.

J gene: TRBJ2-5
D gene: TRBD2
clone size: few
V gene: TRBV20-1
CDR3 protein: CSARVTSGETQYF
CDR3 DNA: TGCAGTGCTAGGGTGACTAGCGGAGAGACCCAGTACTTC

J gene: TRBJ2-1
D gene: TRBD2
clone size: many
V gene: TRBV11-2
CDR3 protein: CASSLALTSGRVNEQFF
CDR3 DNA: TGTGCCAGCAGCTTAGCCCTGACTAGCGGGAGAGTCAATGAGCAGTTCTTC

J gene: TRBJ2-7
D gene: NA
clone size: NA
V gene: TRBV7-6
CDR3 protein: CASSRDPSRVEQYF
CDR3 DNA: TGTGCCAGCAGCAGGGACCCCAGTAGGGTCGAGCAGTACTTC

J gene: TRBJ2-5
D gene: NA
clone size: few
V gene: TRBV5-1
CDR3 protein: CASSPGTEVGSETQYF
CDR3 DNA: TGCGCCAGCAGCCCTGGGACTGAAGTGGGATCTGAGACCCAGTACTTC

J gene: TRBJ1-1
D gene: TRBD1
clone size: once
V gene: TRBV7-9
CDR3 protein: CASSLTGDGEAFF
CDR3 DNA: TGTGCCAGCAGCTTAACAGGGGACGGTGAAGCTTTCTTT

J gene: TRBJ1-2
D gene: TRBD1
clone size: few
V gene: TRBV12-3/TRBV12-4
CDR3 protein: CASGTGSPNYGYTF
CDR3 DNA: TGTGCCAGCGGGACAGGGTCACCTAACTATGGCTACACCTTC

J gene: TRBJ2-6
D gene: NA
clone size: NA
V gene: TRBV5-1
CDR3 protein: CASSLLTSGANVLTF
CDR3 DNA: TGCGCCAGCAGCTTGTTAACCTCTGGGGCCAACGTCCTGACTTTC

J gene: TRBJ2-7
D gene: NA
clone size: NA
V gene: TRBV20-1
CDR3 protein: CSAIQGYEQYF
CDR3 DNA: TGCAGTGCAATACAGGGCTACGAGCAGTACTTC

J gene: TRBJ2-4
D gene: NA
clone size: NA
V gene: TRBV27
CDR3 protein: CASSTLRQKEQYF
CDR3 DNA: TGTGCCAGCAGTACCCTCCGACAGAAAGAGCAGTACTTC

J gene: TRBJ2-1
D gene: TRBD2
clone size: few
V gene: TRBV7-3
CDR3 protein: CASSLSLAGADEQFF
CDR3 DNA: TGTGCCAGCAGCTTAAGTTTAGCGGGAGCCGATGAGCAGTTCTTC

J gene: TRBJ2-1
D gene: TRBD2
clone size: few
V gene: TRBV7-2
CDR3 protein: CASRGLVGDNEQFF
CDR3 DNA: TGTGCCAGCAGGGGACTAGTTGGCGACAATGAGCAGTTCTTC

J gene: TRBJ1-6
D gene: NA
clone size: NA
V gene: TRBV6-5
CDR3 protein: CASSYFGDSPLHF
CDR3 DNA: TGTGCCAGCAGTTACTTCGGGGATTCACCCCTCCACTTT

J gene: TRBJ2-7
D gene: NA
clone size: few
V gene: TRBV9
CDR3 protein: CASSVVSGIGEQYF
CDR3 DNA: TGTGCCAGCAGCGTAGTATCAGGGATAGGCGAGCAGTACTTC

J gene: TRBJ2-1
D gene: NA
clone size: few
V gene: TRBV5-6
CDR3 protein: CASSVLVLDEQFF
CDR3 DNA: TGTGCCAGCAGCGTCCTAGTCTTAGATGAGCAGTTCTTC

J gene: TRBJ2-1
D gene: NA
clone size: few
V gene: TRBV2
CDR3 protein: CASRDSNEQFF
CDR3 DNA: TGTGCCAGCAGGGACTCGAATGAGCAGTTCTTC

J gene: TRBJ1-1
D gene: NA
clone size: NA
V gene: TRBV29-1
CDR3 protein: CSVGRDGNTEAFF
CDR3 DNA: TGCAGCGTTGGCCGGGACGGGAACACTGAAGCTTTCTTT

J gene: TRBJ1-1
D gene: TRBD1
clone size: NA
V gene: TRBV7-2
CDR3 protein: CASSPVRDRTEAFF
CDR3 DNA: TGTGCCAGCAGCCCAGTCCGGGACAGAACTGAAGCTTTCTTT

J gene: TRBJ1-2
D gene: NA
clone size: many
V gene: TRBV6-2/TRBV6-3
CDR3 protein: CASSYSPNYGYTF
CDR3 DNA: TGTGCCAGCAGTTACTCGCCAAACTATGGCTACACCTTC

J gene: TRBJ2-1
D gene: NA
clone size: many
V gene: TRBV20-1
CDR3 protein: CSARDYSYNEQFF
CDR3 DNA: TGCAGTGCTAGGGATTACTCCTACAATGAGCAGTTCTTC

J gene: TRBJ2-7
D gene: TRBD1
clone size: NA
V gene: TRBV18
CDR3 protein: CVSSPRTGMAYEQYF
CDR3 DNA: TGTGTCAGCTCACCCCGGACAGGGATGGCCTACGAGCAGTACTTC

J gene: TRBJ1-1
D gene: NA
clone size: few
V gene: TRBV7-6
CDR3 protein: CASSLLGTTDEAFF
CDR3 DNA: TGTGCCAGCAGCTTACTTGGGACCACGGATGAAGCTTTCTTT

J gene: TRBJ1-2
D gene: NA
clone size: NA
V gene: TRBV6-5
CDR3 protein: CASSYVGTNYGYTF
CDR3 DNA: TGTGCCAGCAGTTATGTCGGGACAAACTATGGCTACACCTTC

J gene: TRBJ2-1
D gene: TRBD2
clone size: few
V gene: TRBV27
CDR3 protein: CASSFTGTSFGEQFF
CDR3 DNA: TGTGCCAGCAGTTTCACCGGGACTAGCTTCGGTGAGCAGTTCTTC

J gene: TRBJ2-5
D gene: NA
clone size: few
V gene: TRBV7-2
CDR3 protein: CASVTGGSEETQYF
CDR3 DNA: TGTGCCAGCGTCACAGGAGGCAGTGAAGAGACCCAGTACTTC

J gene: TRBJ1-6
D gene: TRBD1
clone size: NA
V gene: TRBV10-3
CDR3 protein: CAISGRTGVNSPLHF
CDR3 DNA: TGTGCCATCAGCGGGAGGACAGGCGTCAATTCACCCCTCCACTTT

J gene: TRBJ2-5
D gene: NA
clone size: few
V gene: TRBV9
CDR3 protein: CASGGMETQYF
CDR3 DNA: TGTGCCAGCGGGGGGATGGAGACCCAGTACTTC

J gene: TRBJ1-2
D gene: NA
clone size: NA
V gene: TRBV13
CDR3 protein: CASSLGAGEDGYTF
CDR3 DNA: TGTGCCAGCAGCTTAGGAGCAGGGGAGGATGGCTACACCTTC

J gene: TRBJ2-3
D gene: TRBD1
clone size: many
V gene: TRBV4-1
CDR3 protein: CASSQDFRTGIDTQYF
CDR3 DNA: TGCGCCAGCAGCCAAGATTTTCGGACAGGGATCGATACGCAGTATTTT

J gene: TRBJ2-7
D gene: NA
clone size: NA
V gene: TRBV5-6
CDR3 protein: CASSFVDGDMGIYNEQYF
CDR3 DNA: TGTGCCAGCAGCTTTGTGGACGGTGATATGGGGATATACAATGAGCAGTACTTC

J gene: TRBJ1-1
D gene: NA
clone size: NA
V gene: TRBV20-1
CDR3 protein: CSAPTGSSTEAFF
CDR3 DNA: TGCAGTGCACCGACAGGCTCTAGCACTGAAGCTTTCTTT

J gene: TRBJ2-7
D gene: NA
clone size: NA
V gene: TRBV20-1
CDR3 protein: CSAQTSREQYF
CDR3 DNA: TGCAGTGCCCAAACATCCCGCGAGCAGTACTTC

J gene: TRBJ2-3
D gene: TRBD2
clone size: NA
V gene: TRBV12-3/TRBV12-4
CDR3 protein: CASSPPGGVDTQYF
CDR3 DNA: TGTGCCAGCAGCCCCCCGGGGGGGGTGGATACGCAGTATTTT

J gene: TRBJ2-1
D gene: TRBD2
clone size: few
V gene: TRBV9
CDR3 protein: CASSVNSGRAYEQFF
CDR3 DNA: TGTGCCAGCAGCGTAAATAGCGGGAGGGCCTATGAGCAGTTCTTC

J gene: TRBJ1-2
D gene: NA
clone size: few
V gene: TRBV5-1
CDR3 protein: CASSLQGIRYTF
CDR3 DNA: TGTGCCAGCAGCTTACAGGGAATACGCTACACCTTC

J gene: TRBJ2-7
D gene: TRBD2
clone size: NA
V gene: TRBV27
CDR3 protein: CASSLSGGDEQYF
CDR3 DNA: TGTGCCAGCAGTTTATCTGGGGGGGACGAGCAGTACTTC

J gene: TRBJ1-2
D gene: TRBD1
clone size: NA
V gene: TRBV29-1
CDR3 protein: CSVEAQGQGYTF
CDR3 DNA: TGCAGCGTTGAAGCACAGGGGCAAGGCTACACCTTC

J gene: TRBJ2-1
D gene: NA
clone size: few
V gene: TRBV12-3/TRBV12-4
CDR3 protein: CASSLMWEQFF
CDR3 DNA: TGTGCCAGCAGTTTAATGTGGGAGCAGTTCTTC

J gene: TRBJ2-7
D gene: TRBD1
clone size: few
V gene: TRBV28
CDR3 protein: CASRFQNRGTYEQYF
CDR3 DNA: TGTGCCAGCAGGTTTCAGAACAGGGGAACCTACGAGCAGTACTTC

J gene: TRBJ2-3
D gene: TRBD2
clone size: NA
V gene: TRBV7-2
CDR3 protein: CASSPRAGGNTDTQYF
CDR3 DNA: TGTGCCAGCAGCCCAAGGGCGGGAGGGAACACAGATACGCAGTATTTT